This T cell receptor beta chain was sequenced during a study of T cell changes during pregnancy in multiple sclerosis. TCRdb's copy holds only in-frame clones and misses some; the assay was immunoSEQ multiplex PCR. This sample carries 35,000 to 45,000 clones, 90% of them seen once, and the ten largest clones take approximately 0.49%. Germline CDR1 is LGHNA and CDR2 is YNFKEQ. The CDR3 runs 14 residues. V was clipped by 0 bases and J by 12 bases, with 17 bases between them. The source was CD4+ T cells from peripheral blood mononuclear cells, collected in the first trimester of pregnancy. The gene calls are TRBV4-2 and TRBJ1-2; the D gene is possibly TRBD1 (6 bases). The clonotype comes from a female donor in good health, enrolled as a control in a pregnancy study. The CDR3 here is CASSQERPPDRNTF. The CDR3 DNA sequence: TGTGCCAGCAGCCAAGAGAGACCCCCGGACAGAAACACCTTC.